The clone carrying this T cell receptor beta chain was found many times. The antigen remains unidentified. This specimen comes from a study of response to subunit inactivated influenza vaccine. The ends were cut back, 5 bases at V and 3 bases at J, with 17 bases in the middle. This CDR3 comprises 15 residues. The germline V gene has CDR1 SGHTA and CDR2 FQGNSA. In TCRdb, the RT-PCR reads were re-called with MiXCR into one record per CDR3 protein. This table has around 580,000 distinct CDR3 sequences, 14% appearing once. Study results and limitations: Every seasonal influenza vaccination brings in few new T cells, the authors suggested.

The rearrangement joins TRBV7-2 to TRBJ2-7; D possibly corresponds to TRBD1 (6 bases). Sequencing used PBMCs from blood, obtained less than 13 days after vaccination. The receptor was isolated from a man between 50 and 59 years old who received an inactivated influenza vaccine. The CDR3 nucleotides read TGTGCCAGCAGCACGGACAGCTACCCAATCTACGAGCAGTACTTC. Its translation: CASSTDSYPIYEQYF.